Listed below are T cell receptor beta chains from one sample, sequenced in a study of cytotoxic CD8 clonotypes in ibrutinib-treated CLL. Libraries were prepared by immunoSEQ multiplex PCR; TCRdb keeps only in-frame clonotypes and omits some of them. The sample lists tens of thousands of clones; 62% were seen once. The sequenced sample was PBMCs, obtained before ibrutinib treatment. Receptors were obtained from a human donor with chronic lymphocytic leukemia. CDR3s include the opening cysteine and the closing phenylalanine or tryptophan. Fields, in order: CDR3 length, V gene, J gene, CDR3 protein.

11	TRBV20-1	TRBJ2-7	CSATPGYEQYF
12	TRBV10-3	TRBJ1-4	CAIRDSSEKLFF
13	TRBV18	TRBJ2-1	CASSASGRGEQFF
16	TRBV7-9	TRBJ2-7	CASSLAKSQGKYEQYF
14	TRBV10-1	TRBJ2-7	CASSVRGRPYEQYF
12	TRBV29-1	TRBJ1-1	CSAEEQNTEAFF
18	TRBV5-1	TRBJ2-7	CASSSGRGERERNSEQYF
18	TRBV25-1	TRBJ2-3	CASSDEGKRGGRTDTQYF
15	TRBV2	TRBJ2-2	CASHRTGASTGELFF
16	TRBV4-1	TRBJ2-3	CASSQVVALSTDTQYF
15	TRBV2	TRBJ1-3	CASRAGVFSGNTIYF
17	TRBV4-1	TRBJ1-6	CASSQRAPGVDNSPLHF
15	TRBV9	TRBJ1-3	CASSVGAGSGNTIYF
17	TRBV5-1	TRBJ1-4	CASSFVEGEGTNEKLFF
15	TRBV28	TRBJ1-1	CASSLIRLRQTEAFF
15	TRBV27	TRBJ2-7	CASSSYRDSTYEQYF
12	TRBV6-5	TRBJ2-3	CASRASSDTQYF
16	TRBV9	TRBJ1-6	CASSASADRGDSPLHF
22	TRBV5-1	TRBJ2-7	CASSLPGQGLGPGSYSSYEQYF
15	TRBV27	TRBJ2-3	CASSPRDRYTDTQYF
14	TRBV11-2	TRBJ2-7	CASSFAGQNYEQYF
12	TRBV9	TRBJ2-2	CASKKELGELFF
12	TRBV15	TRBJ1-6	CATSRDMGPLHF
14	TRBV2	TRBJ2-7	CASSELGEDYEQYF
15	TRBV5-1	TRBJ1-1	CASSLTRGLGTEAFF
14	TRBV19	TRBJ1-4	CASSIGGSYEKLFF
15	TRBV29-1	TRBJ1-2	CSVGQGVVINYGYTF
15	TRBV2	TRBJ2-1	CASRPTSGGPPEQFF
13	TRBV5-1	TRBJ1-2	CASSGAPNYGYTF
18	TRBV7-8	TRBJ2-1	CASSLEWASGRSYNEQFF
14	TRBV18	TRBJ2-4	CASSPPDMSGIQYF
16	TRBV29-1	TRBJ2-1	CSVQGLLLVVRHEQFF
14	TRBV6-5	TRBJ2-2	CATGQGANTGELFF
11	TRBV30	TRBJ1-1	CAWSARSEAFF
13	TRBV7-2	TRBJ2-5	CASRLVLQETQYF
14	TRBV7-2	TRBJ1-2	CASSPWGQNYGYTF
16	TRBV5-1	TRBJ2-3	CASSLGGTARTDTQYF
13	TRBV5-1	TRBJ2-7	CASSPGQSYEQYF
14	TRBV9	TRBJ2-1	CASSGTPRGNEQFF
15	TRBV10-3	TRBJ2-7	CAISTSSGGADEQYF
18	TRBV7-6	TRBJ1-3	CASSLGATGKIRLDTIYF
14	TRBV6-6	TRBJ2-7	CASRGQGGTYEQYF
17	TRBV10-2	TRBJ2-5	CASSPWGVAPGVETQYF
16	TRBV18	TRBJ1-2	CASSKQGQDLGYGYTF
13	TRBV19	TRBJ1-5	CASRVVGNQPQHF
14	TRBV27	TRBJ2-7	CASSSWGATGLEVF